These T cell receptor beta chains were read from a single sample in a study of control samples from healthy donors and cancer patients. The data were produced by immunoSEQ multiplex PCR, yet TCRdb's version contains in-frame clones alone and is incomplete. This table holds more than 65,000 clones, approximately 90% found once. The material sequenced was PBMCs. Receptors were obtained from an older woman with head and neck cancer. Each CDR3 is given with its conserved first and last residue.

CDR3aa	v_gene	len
CATSSGVHTGELFF	TRBV24-1	14
CATRRGTSGTAKTQYF	TRBV2	16
CARSSPPGQGISDEKLFF	TRBV5-3	18
CASSLGVAGVGEQFF	TRBV7-8	15
CASSWGTGAYEQYF	TRBV7-2	14
CSVRQYEKLFF	TRBV29-1	11
CAWIKDYGWTGELFF	TRBV30	15
CASKDSGRADQSYF	TRBV6-5	14
CASSPEGGSNQPQHF	TRBV19	15
CASMGQGIYEQYF	TRBV6-5	13
CASSPRLGNAYEQYF	TRBV27	15
CASSVGREAVGETQYF	TRBV9	16
CASSFKRGGSSYEQYF	TRBV28	16
CASSTLAGDTYEQYF	TRBV11-2	15
CASSLGGMANEKLFF	TRBV5-1	15
CASSEGVQGNQPQHF	TRBV6-1	15
CASGLVLGATATNEKLFF	TRBV12-5	18
CASSQRRTGPNEQFF	TRBV6-5	15
CASSLNSAGEWEQYF	TRBV5-1	15
CASSFSGRNEQFF	TRBV28	13
CATSERANEKLFF	TRBV24-1	13
CASGTSGIMSYEQYF	TRBV25-1	15
CASTRRASEAFF	TRBV19	12
CASSWRQGTHEQYF	TRBV7-2	14
CASRSSSGRGETQYF	TRBV2	15
CASSFPGGQRRGELFF	TRBV6-5	16
CASSLVLGGTKNIQYF	TRBV7-2	16
CASSLGPNTEAFF	TRBV5-5	13
CSVHNEQFF	TRBV29-1	9
CASKSAGIAEAFF	TRBV19	13
CSVESGANVLTF	TRBV29-1	12
CAGEVYGYTF	TRBV30	10
CASSQVSSGYNEQFF	TRBV3-1/TRBV3-2	15
CAISDRQRERSYEQYF	TRBV10-3	16
CSVGSPGVEQYF	TRBV29-1	12
CASTDTQYF	TRBV23-1	9
CASSPDRGVAEAFF	TRBV10-2	14
CASSYSRPAGFPSRTGELFF	TRBV6-2/TRBV6-3	20
CASSRFGTAQETQYF	TRBV27	15
CASSFRGQSTDTQYF	TRBV7-2	15
CASSRGYDQYF	TRBV28	11
CASSFSGANVLTF	TRBV7-8	13
CASSPLGPNEKLFF	TRBV18	14
CASSHNRDRARVGGYTF	TRBV5-6	17
CASSAPGQQETQYF	TRBV5-4	14
CATSDSQGDLNTEAFF	TRBV24-1	16
CAISHTGYDNQPQHF	TRBV10-3	15
CASSSPGTSGSAPDTQYF	TRBV6-2/TRBV6-3	18
CASSGTPGNTIYF	TRBV19	13
CATSRGLAGSKGNLFSYEQYF	TRBV15	21
CASTGTGTTGELFF	TRBV6-5	14
CASSNPRGGSGFGETQYF	TRBV19	18
CASKRPGQVTGELFF	TRBV6-5	15